A single sample gave rise to the 22 T cell receptor beta chains below, sequenced in a study of blood T cell repertoires in COVID-19. The table came from immunoSEQ multiplex PCR; TCRdb's copy has only in-frame clones and leaves some out. Seen here are about 190,000 clones, approximately 79% observed once, and the top ten hold about 14%. Sequenced input: peripheral blood. Every receptor here comes from a man aged 45-65 years who had recovered from COVID-19.

CDR3 sequence (DNA): TGTGCCAGCAGTTTCGCCCCGACAGGGAGAGGCGAGCAGTACTTC. It translates to CASSFAPTGRGEQYF. The chain combines TRBV27 with TRBJ2-7; the match to TRBD1 covers 7 bases. The CDR3 length is 15 residues. CDR1 is MNHEY, CDR2 SMNVEV, per germline (reference sequence). The trim removed 3 bases at V and 6 bases at J, leaving 11 bases unmatched.

The rearrangement joins TRBV28 to TRBJ1-2, with TRBD1 as a possible D gene (6 bases). The CDR3 extends over 12 amino acids. Germline CDR1 reads MDHEN; CDR2 reads SYDVKM. Trimming shortened V by 10 bases and J by 8 bases, and 17 bases separated the two germline ends. CDR3 residues: CATTNRAGGYTF. CDR3 bases: TGTGCCACCACCAACAGGGCGGGCGGCTACACCTTC.

The chain joins TRBV30 to TRBJ1-4; D is possibly TRBD1 (5 bases). The CDR3 covers 12 residues. The germline V gene encodes CDR1 GTSNPN and CDR2 SVGIG (reference sequence). V dropped 3 bases and J dropped 7 bases, with 9 bases sitting between them. In DNA form, the CDR3 reads TGTGCCTGGAGAGGGGCGCTTGAAAAACTGTTTTTT. Protein sequence: CAWRGALEKLFF.

The rearrangement uses TRBV11-3 and TRBJ2-3; 7 bases are a match to TRBD1. This CDR3 is built from 16 residues. V lost 5 bases and J lost 0; bases outside the gene matches: 8. Germline CDR1 SGHNT, CDR2 YENEEA. In DNA form, the CDR3 reads TGTGCCAGCAGCCCGCGGACAGGCCTTAGCACAGATACGCAGTATTTT. As protein: CASSPRTGLSTDTQYF.

In its sample, this clone was seen a few times. The gene calls are TRBV4-3 and TRBJ1-1; tentatively, D is TRBD1 (5 bases). Germline values: CDR1 LGHNA, CDR2 YSLEER. The ends were cut back, 0 bases at V and 11 bases at J, with 16 bases in the middle. The CDR3 runs to 14 residues. CDR3: CASSQDGTGRTAFF. Written as DNA, the CDR3 is TGCGCCAGCAGCCAAGATGGAACAGGTCGAACGGCTTTCTTT.

This clone was seen a handful of times. A junction boundary mismatches the germline segment, possibly from a read error. This chain joins TRBV11-2 and TRBJ2-1, with D possibly matching TRBD2 (5 bases). There are 16 residues in the CDR3. Germline lookup yields CDR1 SGHAT and CDR2 FQNNGV. The CDR3 spells CASSLERLTPYNEQFF. The DNA for the CDR3 is TGTGCCAGCAGCCTAGAGAGACTAACACCCTACAATGAGCAGTTCTTC.

The rearrangement uses TRBV7-2 and TRBJ2-1; TRBD1 agrees at 9 bases. Germline-derived CDR1 and CDR2 are SGHTA and FQGNSA. Losses at the gene ends were 1 base for V and 7 bases for J; bases not matched to a gene: 5. The CDR3 loop spans 15 amino acids. The CDR3 region is CASSLVQGALNEQFF. The CDR3 bases are TGTGCCAGCAGCTTAGTACAGGGGGCATTGAATGAGCAGTTCTTC. The full variable domain, its missing parts supplied by reference TRBV7-2 and TRBJ2-1, is GAGVSQSPSNKVTEKGKDVELRCDPISGHTALYWYRQSLGQGLEFLIYFQGNSAPDKSGLPSDRFSAERTGGSVSTLTIQRTQQEDSAVYLCASSLVQGALNEQFFGPGTRLTVL.

This sequence joins TRBV5-1 and TRBJ1-2; 7 bases match TRBD1. Germline CDR1 and CDR2: SGHRS and YFSETQ. V was clipped by 3 bases and J by 4 bases; unmatched bases: 18. The CDR3 contains 18 residues. The CDR3 DNA is TGCGCCAGCAGCTCTCGGCCGGAGGGCGGAACAGGGGCCTATGGCTACACCTTC. It encodes CASSSRPEGGTGAYGYTF.

The chain is built from TRBV7-8 and TRBJ2-1, with no clear D. Germline V gives CDR1 SGHVS, CDR2 FQNEAQ. Trimming removed 5 bases at V and 9 bases at J, with 20 bases between. CDR3 size: 15 residues. The CDR3 coding sequence is TGTGCCAGCAGCCCGGTCGTTAGCAGAAGCAGTGAGCAGTTCTTC. Its translation is CASSPVVSRSSEQFF. The whole variable domain, remainder taken from reference TRBV7-8 and TRBJ2-1, is GAGVSQSPRYKVAKRGQDVALRCDPISGHVSLFWYQQALGQGPEFLTYFQNEAQLDKSGLPSDRFFAERPEGSVSTLKIQRTQQEDSAVYLCASSPVVSRSSEQFFGPGTRLTVL.

The rearrangement joins TRBV6-2 or TRBV6-3 to TRBJ2-2, with 10 bases matching TRBD2. Looked up from germline, CDR1 is MNHEY and CDR2 is SVGEGT. Unmatched junction bases numbered 3, after V lost 5 bases and J lost 3 bases. The CDR3 consists of 15 residues. Here the CDR3 reads CASSDGLADTGELFF. DNA for the CDR3: TGTGCCAGCAGTGACGGACTAGCGGACACCGGGGAGCTGTTTTTT.

The J gene is TRBJ2-3, the V gene TRBV5-5; D is ambiguous. CDR1 is SGHKS, CDR2 YYEKEE, per germline (reference sequence). The germline V and J ends were trimmed by 0 bases and 2 bases, with 10 bases remaining between them. The CDR3 covers 15 residues. The CDR3 bases are TGTGCCAGCAGCTTGGGACAACCAGACACAGATACGCAGTATTTT. This encodes CASSLGQPDTDTQYF.

The CDR3 spells CASSNQGATNEKLFF. CDR3 coding DNA: TGTGCCAGCAGTAACCAGGGGGCAACTAATGAAAAACTGTTTTTT. V is TRBV27 and J is TRBJ1-4; 7 bases map to TRBD1. J lost 0 bases, V lost 5 bases, and 3 bases had no gene match. Germline CDR1 and CDR2: MNHEY and SMNVEV (reference sequence). The CDR3 contains 15 residues.

This clone was observed once. The CDR3 loop reads CAIERGGDGSEAFF. The CDR3 DNA reads TGTGCCATAGAACGAGGGGGAGATGGCTCTGAAGCTTTCTTT. This sequence joins TRBV10-3 and TRBJ1-1; perhaps TRBD1 as D (6 bases). V lost 9 bases and J lost 6, with 20 bases in between. The germline CDR1 and CDR2 sequences are ENHRY and SYGVKD. CDR3 size: 14 residues.

This clone was seen many times. The chain joins TRBV9 to TRBJ2-1, with 9 bases identical to TRBD2. Germline CDR1 is SGDLS and CDR2 is YYNGEE. Unmatched junction bases numbered 13, after V lost 4 bases and J lost 8 bases. The length of the CDR3 is 16 residues. CDR3 amino acids: CASSPVVAGDHDEQFF. CDR3 in DNA: TGTGCCAGCAGCCCCGTGGTAGCGGGGGATCATGATGAGCAGTTCTTC.

V is TRBV27 and J is TRBJ2-3; 11 positions agree with TRBD2. Per germline, CDR1 MNHEY and CDR2 SMNVEV (reference sequence). J was trimmed by 4 bases and V by 5 bases; bases with no gene match: 5. The CDR3 runs to 15 residues. The CDR3 loop reads CASSLLAGEPDTQYF. CDR3 coding DNA: TGTGCCAGCAGTCTACTAGCGGGAGAGCCAGATACGCAGTATTTT.

The chain links TRBV13 to TRBJ2-2; D perhaps matches TRBD1 (6 bases). This CDR3 comprises 14 residues. Trimming cost V 5 bases and J 6 bases, with 13 bases left between them. CDR1 PRHDT and CDR2 FYEKMQ come from the germline V gene (reference sequence). The CDR3 DNA reads as TGTGCCAGCAGCCAGGGACAATTTTCCGGGGAGCTGTTTTTT. Translated: CASSQGQFSGELFF.

The rearrangement joins TRBV11-2 to TRBJ1-2; D not resolved. CDR1 and CDR2 from the germline V gene are SGHAT and FQNNGV. V shed 2 bases and J shed 8 bases, with 9 bases lying between them. The CDR3 contains 12 residues. The CDR3 loop reads CASSLFKEGYTF. The DNA of the CDR3 is TGTGCCAGCAGCTTATTCAAAGAGGGCTACACCTTC.

This chain connects TRBV20-1 to TRBJ2-5, with 7 positions matching TRBD2. V shed 3 bases, J shed 4 bases, and the junction held 8 bases outside the gene matches. Germline CDR1 is DFQATT and CDR2 is SNEGSKA (reference sequence). This CDR3 is built from 14 residues. The CDR3 region has the DNA TGCAGTGCTAGTCGAAGCGGGATTGGAGAGACCCAGTACTTC. Its protein is CSASRSGIGETQYF.

The CDR3 spells CASGIGAAGANVLTF. The DNA for the CDR3 is TGTGCCAGCGGCATAGGGGCCGCCGGGGCCAACGTCCTGACTTTC. The genes are TRBV5-6 and TRBJ2-6; perhaps TRBD1 as D (5 bases). Trimming left V 7 bases short and J 4 bases short, with 15 bases between. The CDR3 has 15 amino acids. The germline CDR1 and CDR2 sequences are SGHDT and YYEEEE.

The CDR3: CASSLQGASSPLHF. Here the CDR3 DNA reads TGTGCCAGCAGTTTACAGGGGGCCTCGTCACCCCTCCACTTT. The V and J genes are TRBV7-9 and TRBJ1-6, with TRBD1 matching over 9 bases. J gave up 10 bases and V 6 bases, and 7 bases lay outside the gene matches. Germline CDR1 reads SEHNR; CDR2 reads FQNEAQ (reference sequence). This CDR3 spans 14 amino acids.

The rearrangement links TRBV28 to TRBJ2-3, with 9 bases fitting TRBD1. This CDR3 spans 18 amino acids. Trimming at V came to 2 bases and at J to 3 bases, leaving 12 bases not matched to a gene. The germline gives CDR1 MDHEN, CDR2 SYDVKM. The DNA of the CDR3 is TGTGCCAGCAGTTTAGGTAGTCTTGGGACAGGGTCGACAGATACGCAGTATTTT. Translated: CASSLGSLGTGSTDTQYF.

This clone is medium-sized by share. This rearrangement joins TRBV27 to TRBJ2-7; the match to TRBD2 covers 10 bases. The ends lost 4 bases at V and 5 bases at J; junction bases unmatched: 5. The CDR3 loop spans 14 amino acids. Germline values: CDR1 MNHEY, CDR2 SMNVEV (reference sequence). CDR3 bases: TGTGCCAGCAGTTCATGGACTAGCGGCGACGAGCAGTACTTC. Translating it yields CASSSWTSGDEQYF.